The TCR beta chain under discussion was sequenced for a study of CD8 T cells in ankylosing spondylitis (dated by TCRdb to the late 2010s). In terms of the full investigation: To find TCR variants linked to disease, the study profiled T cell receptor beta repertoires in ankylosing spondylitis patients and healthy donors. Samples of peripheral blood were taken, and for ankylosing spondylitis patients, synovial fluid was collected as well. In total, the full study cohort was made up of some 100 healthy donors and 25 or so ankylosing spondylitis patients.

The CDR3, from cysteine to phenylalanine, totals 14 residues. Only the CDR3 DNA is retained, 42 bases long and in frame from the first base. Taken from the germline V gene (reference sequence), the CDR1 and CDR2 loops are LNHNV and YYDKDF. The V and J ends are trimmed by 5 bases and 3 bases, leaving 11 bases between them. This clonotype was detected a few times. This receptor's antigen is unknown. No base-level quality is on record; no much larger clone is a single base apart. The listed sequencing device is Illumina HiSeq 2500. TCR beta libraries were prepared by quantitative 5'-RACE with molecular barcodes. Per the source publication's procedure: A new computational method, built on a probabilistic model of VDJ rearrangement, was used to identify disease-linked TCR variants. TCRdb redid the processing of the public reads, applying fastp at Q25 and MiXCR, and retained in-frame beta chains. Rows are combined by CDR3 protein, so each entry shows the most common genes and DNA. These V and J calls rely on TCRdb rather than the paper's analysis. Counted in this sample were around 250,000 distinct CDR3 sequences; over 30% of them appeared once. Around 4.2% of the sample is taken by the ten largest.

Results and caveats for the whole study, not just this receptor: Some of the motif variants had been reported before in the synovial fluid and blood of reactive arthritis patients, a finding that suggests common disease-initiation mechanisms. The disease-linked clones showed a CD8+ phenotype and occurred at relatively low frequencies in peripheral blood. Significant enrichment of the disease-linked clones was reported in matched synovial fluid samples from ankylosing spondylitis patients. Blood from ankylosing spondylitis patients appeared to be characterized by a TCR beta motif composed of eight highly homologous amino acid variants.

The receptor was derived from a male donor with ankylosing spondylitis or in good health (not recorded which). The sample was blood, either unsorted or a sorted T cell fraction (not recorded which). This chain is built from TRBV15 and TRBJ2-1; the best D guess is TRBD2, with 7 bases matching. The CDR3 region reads CATSPGGHYNEQFF. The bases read TGTGCCACCAGCCCGGGGGGCCACTACAATGAGCAGTTCTTC.